The 2 T cell receptor beta chains listed next were all sequenced from one sample in a study of T cell clones after liver transplantation. Profiled with immunoSEQ multiplex PCR; TCRdb holds only in-frame clones, not every one. The sample holds about 7,900 clones; 80% are singletons and the top ten take approximately 40%. This specimen was CD8+ T cells from blood, taken before liver transplant. These receptor sequences come from a human donor who received a liver transplant.

This chain links TRBV5-1 with TRBJ2-2, with 7 positions matching TRBD2. Germline V gives CDR1 SGHRS, CDR2 YFSETQ. CDR3 length equals 14 residues. After removal of 9 bases from V and 5 bases from J, the junction contained 10 bases not matched to a gene. The CDR3, as DNA: TGCGCCAAACTGGACCAGCGGGATACCGGGGAGCTGTTTTTT. This codes for CAKLDQRDTGELFF.

V is TRBV2 and J is TRBJ1-6; D is perhaps TRBD1 (6 bases). This CDR3 has 14 amino acids. Per germline, CDR1 SNHLY and CDR2 FYNNEI. Deletions cut 8 bases from V and 13 bases from J, with 21 bases between. The CDR3 DNA sequence: TGTGCCAGCCACCAGGGAGGGGGTGCGTCTCCCCTCCACTTT. Translation gives CASHQGGGASPLHF.